This T cell receptor (beta chain) was identified in a study of cytomegalovirus exposure and HLA in healthy donors (dated by TCRdb to 2016 to 2017). Broadly, across the study: An earlier analysis of 550 to 700 of the donors reported about 290 Gb of sequence data and 117 million unique TCR beta sequences from 150 million to 200 million T cells. An early release that covered some 640 HLA-typed donors contained approximately 300 gigabases of sequencing data and tens of millions of unique TCR sequences. Of the approximately 400 genotyped donors, about 84% fell in the genetic ancestry cluster associated with self-reported Caucasian donors. The study aimed to test whether cataloging public T cell receptors could reveal signatures of past pathogen exposure. The study used immunosequencing to profile the T cell repertoires of some 600 subjects and linked those repertoires to cytomegalovirus serostatus. A separate validation cohort of about 110 different subjects was used in addition to the 666-subject first cohort. High-throughput TCR immunosequencing, statistical association of individual TCRs with disease status, and machine learning were combined to predict cytomegalovirus infection status. A later analysis re-analyzed previously published TCR beta repertoires from about 600 donors and added high-resolution HLA genotyping to study TCR occurrence patterns. In the later analysis, no new phenotypic data were used to find candidate immune exposures; instead, reliance was placed on TCR beta sequences and their occurrence across donors. An earlier analysis of some 500 of the donors used high-throughput TCR beta sequencing to judge whether each TCR beta V gene segment behaved as functional or pseudogenic. Donor age, sex, ethnicity and CMV serostatus were compiled together with the repertoire data. A later genetic analysis took genome-wide SNP genotypes for 398 of the 666 donors and used that subset as a discovery cohort. All discovery cohort repertoires had been generated using a single sequencing platform. Both class I and class II loci were covered by HLA typing, at four-digit resolution. The number of typed donors differed by locus: 629-630 for A, B, C, DRB1 and DQB1; approximately 520 for DQA1; approximately 600 for DPA1; and 400 to 480 for DPB1. A handful of DR-DQ haplotypes were treated as single units for association and clustering because of strong linkage in the cohort. Among 398 genotyped donors of the cohort, an average of approximately 230,000 unique TCR beta nucleotide sequences were sequenced per donor, 15% to 20% of them non-productive.

Beyond this particular receptor, the publication reports: Because counts were too low, more than 15 rarely observed V segments, including chromosome 9 orphons, were left out of the earlier analysis of some 600 of the donors. The study listed 150 to 200 TCR beta chains as associated with cytomegalovirus. Linkage disequilibrium might explain the correlated functional status among segregating V segments, but an unknown experimental factor could not be excluded. A cluster of highly shared sequence variants was judged likely to represent a technical artifact of the sequencing pipeline. Several of the top co-occurrence clusters appeared to be linked to parvovirus B19, influenza, CMV and Epstein-Barr virus, according to a later analysis. A later genetic analysis reported fewer N-insertions in productive TCRs among donors in an Asian-associated ancestry cluster than the roughly 700-donor mean. A further reported finding was that TCR beta sequences accurately predicted the HLA-A and HLA-B alleles for most subjects in the first cohort. When HLA alleles, especially DR and DQ, strongly co-occurred, attributing TCR associations to individual alleles was difficult. Sequencing depth was assumed to be roughly uniform across donors in the presence/absence analyses, though that assumption may not hold. A later analysis associated approximately 17,000 TCR beta sequences with specific HLA alleles at a false discovery rate of 0.05. While some public TCRs were present in many individuals, most TCR sequences turned up only very rarely across donors. An association between a missense DCLRE1C variant and V-gene and J-gene trimming of TCR beta chains was found in a later genetic analysis and replicated in an independent cohort. According to the authors, the approach could potentially be generalized to other disease states and immunological phenotypes. Broadly in line with IMGT annotations, most TCR beta V segments showed up in productive rearrangements about 90% or about 30% of the time in an earlier analysis of about 500 of the donors. Compared with equally common non-associated chains, HLA-associated TCR beta chains in a later analysis were more clonally expanded and had lower generation probabilities. In both the original and validation cohorts, the classifier was reported to diagnose cytomegalovirus status with high specificity and sensitivity. Some IMGT-functional V segments, including TRBV6-2 and TRBV6-3, could not be distinguished by the 87-base-pair reads and were therefore excluded. A later analysis found that TCR association rates varied across HLA loci, with DRB1 alleles showing the most associated TCRs and HLA-C alleles the fewest. In this cohort, only TCR beta chains were sequenced, and detectable features were limited by the absence of alpha or paired-chain data. The only immune exposure information available for the cohort was CMV serostatus. According to a later analysis, most CMV-associated TCR beta chains appeared to be HLA-restricted, and the HLA associations seemed to be driven largely by CMV exposure. Three of the identified cytomegalovirus-associated TCR beta chains were confirmed in vitro to be specific for cytomegalovirus antigens. Because HLA typing was missing for some donors at each locus, association tests included only the typed subset.

The cohort comprised more than 550 healthy bone marrow donors. Cohort members were all nominally healthy when sampled, although unrecorded immune exposures were likely present. The donor was CMV seronegative and belonged to the group of around 400 seronegative cohort members. A peripheral blood sample was collected from each donor, and TCR beta sequencing was performed on peripheral blood mononuclear cells. Genomic DNA was extracted from the blood cell samples with the Qiagen DNeasy Blood Extraction Kit. Libraries were built with the immunoSEQ multiplex PCR assay. A mixture of 60 forward primers for TCR Vbeta segments and 13 reverse primers for TCR Jbeta segments was used in the multiplex PCR. Amplification of the CDR3 region of rearranged TCR beta genes was performed with a multiplex PCR assay on genomic DNA. On the Illumina HiSeq System, the amplified TCR beta libraries were sequenced as 87-base-pair reads. The source study handled its data this way. A later analysis counted approximately 76 million unique TCR beta chains across the 650 to 800 repertoires, and 9 million to 14 million of these chains were shared by at least two donors. Raw reads were error-corrected and collapsed into unique sequences with a nearest-neighbor algorithm that merged closely related sequences to remove PCR and sequencing errors. V, D and J gene segments were assigned by aligning CDR3 sequences to IMGT reference sequences. For a sequence to be retained, a match of at least six nucleotides to both a V gene segment and a J gene segment was required. A rearrangement counted as productive if the CDR3 had no stop codons and remained in frame with V and J, and every other rearrangement counted as non-productive. Following IMGT convention, CDR3 was defined as the stretch from the second conserved V-encoded cysteine up to the conserved J-encoded phenylalanine. In an earlier analysis of around 570 of the donors, sequences lacking an unambiguous match to a single V gene segment were excluded. An earlier analysis of 450 to 650 of the donors called V segments functional above 56.7% productive rearrangements and segregating when the between-donor standard deviation exceeded 5%. To diagnose cytomegalovirus status from the catalog of TCR beta chain sequences, a statistical classification framework was built. A later analysis assigned V and J genes by comparing TCR nucleotide sequences with IMGT/GENE-DB human TR gene sequences. A later analysis assigned CDR3 sequences and most-parsimonious VDJ recombination scenarios with the TCRdist pipeline. In a later analysis, each TCR beta chain was defined by its CDR3 amino acid sequence together with its V-gene family, and reads without a unique V-gene family were excluded. In a later analysis, fewer than 600 highly shared, low-generation-probability nucleotide sequences were removed to address suspected cross-contamination and a sequencing artifact. In a later analysis, a clonal expansion index for each public chain was calculated from normalized within-repertoire ranks of inferred template counts. Generation probabilities in a later analysis came from a VDJ recombination model fitted to out-of-frame rearrangements, and those results were checked against IGoR. A later analysis scored TCR-TCR, TCR-HLA and TCR-CMV co-occurrence with hypergeometric tests, applying a repertoire-size bias correction to TCR pairs. To estimate false discovery rates, a later analysis permuted the HLA or CMV assignments 20 times. In a later analysis, co-occurring TCRs were grouped using DBSCAN, with TCRdist sequence similarity added in when clustering inside HLA-allele-positive subsets. For co-occurrence clustering, repertoires with fewer than 30,000 or more than 120,000 public chains were excluded, along with roughly 5 repertoires with anomalous nucleotide sharing. The immuneACCESS repertoire file appears here via TCRdb, limited to in-frame rearrangements. These files lack a portion of the clones; in checked studies, under half of the deficit traces to unresolved V genes, and the cause of the others is not known. V and J calls and clone size follow that table, whereas D and trimming were derived from the DNA. This sample is represented by about 200,000 clones; about 75% of them were singletons. The ten biggest clones cover about 1.8% of the sample.

As concerns this clone: This receptor's antigen is unknown. Base qualities are not provided; no much larger clone lies one nucleotide away.

Trimming costs V 6 bases and J 4 bases, and their ends lie 15 bases apart. The CDR3 holds 14 amino acids from the cysteine to the phenylalanine. CDR3 DNA only is kept here, 42 bases in frame from base 1. In the germline V gene (reference sequence), CDR1 corresponds to MNHEY and CDR2 to SMNVEV. The source is a young man in good health and CMV-seronegative. In this chain, TRBV27 is recombined with TRBJ1-1, with the D gene not confidently named. The sequenced sample consisted of PBMCs. The DNA reads as follows: TGTGCCAGCAGGGGGAGCTCTAAGGGCACTGAAGCTTTCTTT. This encodes CASRGSSKGTEAFF.